Shown below are 13 T cell receptor beta chains from a single sample sequenced in a study of T-cell memory formation after mild COVID-19. TCRdb re-called the 5' RACE reads with MiXCR, one entry per CDR3 protein. The profile shows 500,000 to 650,000 distinct CDR3 sequences, less than 25% of them singletons. The sample was PBMCs or a T cell subset sorted from them (not recorded which). The receptors were sampled from an adult woman who had mild COVID-19 (a few samples of this study predate the infection). Cell type and time point are not known.

This clonotype was recorded many times. A junction end diverges from the germline sequence, so it may reflect a read error. This chain links TRBV4-1 with TRBJ1-1; D gene uncertain. Germline V CDR1 and CDR2: MGHRA, YSYEKL. This CDR3 has 11 amino acids. The CDR3 reads CASSRGTEAFF. In DNA form, the CDR3 reads TGTGCCAGCAGCCGGGGCACTGAAGCTTTCTTT.

This rearrangement joins TRBV2 to TRBJ2-3, with TRBD2 matching 7 bases. Germline loops: CDR1 SNHLY, CDR2 FYNNEI. The CDR3 runs 15 residues. V dropped 6 bases and J dropped 3; count of bases not matched to a gene: 9. The CDR3 region is CASREDSGLTDTQYF. DNA for the CDR3: TGTGCCAGCAGGGAGGATAGCGGGCTAACAGATACGCAGTATTTT. The full variable domain, its missing parts supplied by reference TRBV2 and TRBJ2-3, is EPEVTQTPSHQVTQMGQEVILRCVPISNHLYFYWYRQILGQKVEFLVSFYNNEISEKSEIFDDQFSVERPDGSNFTLKIRSTKLEDSAMYFCASREDSGLTDTQYFGPGTRLTVL.

The V and J genes are TRBV6-1 and TRBJ2-3, with D possibly being TRBD2 (5 bases). V was pared by 6 bases and J by 2 bases, with 15 bases between. The CDR3 extends over 15 amino acids. Germline CDR1 and CDR2: MNHNS and SASEGT. The CDR3 region has the DNA TGTGCCAGCAGAGAAAATACCGGGATCACAGATACGCAGTATTTT. This translates into CASRENTGITDTQYF.

This chain connects TRBV7-2 to TRBJ2-5, with D possibly being TRBD1 or TRBD2 (5 bases each). Germline CDR1 is SGHTA and CDR2 is FQGNSA. The CDR3 contains 15 residues. With 5 bases removed from V and 4 bases from J, the gap between germline ends came to 17 bases. DNA of the CDR3: TGTGCCAGCAGCCCCGGGACCCTAACCGGAGAGACCCAGTACTTC. Translation: CASSPGTLTGETQYF.

In this sample, this clonotype turned up a few times. The genes are TRBV20-1 and TRBJ1-4; D is undetermined. In germline, CDR1 is DFQATT, CDR2 SNEGSKA (reference sequence). The CDR3 totals 15 residues. V dropped 0 bases and J dropped 8 bases, with 16 bases sitting between them. The CDR3 sequence: CSARDTGGGKEKLFF. The CDR3 bases are TGCAGTGCTAGAGATACCGGAGGTGGAAAAGAAAAACTGTTTTTT.

This clonotype was detected only a few times. The chain is built from TRBV5-5 and TRBJ2-6; D may be TRBD2 (6 bases). The V and J ends lost 0 bases and 2 bases respectively, with 12 bases between them. Germline CDR1 is SGHKS and CDR2 is YYEKEE (reference sequence). This CDR3 contains 17 residues. The CDR3 loop reads CASSLALGGTGANVLTF. Here the CDR3 DNA reads TGTGCCAGCAGCTTGGCCCTTGGGGGGACTGGGGCCAACGTCCTGACTTTC. Full variable domain (remainder filled in from reference TRBV5-5 and TRBJ2-6): DAGVTQSPTHLIKTRGQQVTLRCSPISGHKSVSWYQQVLGQGPQFIFQYYEKEERGRGNFPDRFSARQFPNYSSELNVNALLLGDSALYLCASSLALGGTGANVLTFGAGSRLTVL.

This sequence joins TRBV7-9 and TRBJ2-7; a weak D match, TRBD1 (6 bases). This CDR3 contains 14 residues. The germline CDR1 and CDR2 sequences are SEHNR and FQNEAQ (reference sequence). V lost 6 bases and J lost 5, with 17 bases in between. CDR3: CASSSLGAPDEQYF. CDR3 coding DNA: TGTGCCAGCAGTTCCCTGGGGGCGCCGGACGAGCAGTACTTC.

The CDR3 nucleotides are TGTGCCTGGAGTGTACGGAGCAGGGGGTTCACAGATACGCAGTATTTT. It translates to CAWSVRSRGFTDTQYF. V is TRBV30 and J is TRBJ2-3; 7 bases match TRBD1. V was clipped by 0 bases and J by 2 bases; unmatched bases: 8. The CDR3 runs 16 residues. The germline V gene encodes CDR1 GTSNPN and CDR2 SVGIG (reference sequence).

V gene TRBV6-2 or TRBV6-3 combines with J gene TRBJ1-2, with 9 bases identical to TRBD1. This CDR3 spans 15 amino acids. The V gene end was trimmed by 6 bases and the J gene end by 4 bases; junction bases not matched to a gene: 9. Germline V gene data show CDR1 as MNHEY and CDR2 as SVGEGT. The DNA of the CDR3 is TGTGCCAGCAGCCAGACTACAGGGGGCGGCTATGGCTACACCTTC. It yields the protein CASSQTTGGGYGYTF.

This clonotype was seen more than once but under ten times. V gene TRBV24-1 combines with J gene TRBJ2-5; 9 nucleotides agree with TRBD1. This CDR3 region has 16 residues. V trimming: 4 bases; J trimming: 1 base; junction bases outside the gene matches: 6. Germline V gene lookup returns CDR1 KGHDR and CDR2 SFDVKD. This CDR3 is CATSDHGQGTQETQYF. CDR3 DNA sequence: TGTGCCACCAGTGACCATGGACAGGGGACCCAAGAGACCCAGTACTTC.

V gene TRBV29-1 combines with J gene TRBJ1-1, with D perhaps matching TRBD1 (6 bases). The CDR3 is 11 amino acids. Germline values: CDR1 SQVTM, CDR2 ANQGSEA. With 2 bases removed from V and 10 bases from J, the gap between germline ends came to 11 bases. In DNA, the CDR3 is TGCAGCGTTGAACAGGGGTGGTCAGCTTTCTTT. It translates to CSVEQGWSAFF.

This clonotype was recorded a few times. V gene TRBV19 combines with J gene TRBJ2-3; D is ambiguous. Germline V gene lookup returns CDR1 LNHDA and CDR2 SQIVND (reference sequence). This CDR3 has 14 residues. Trimming took off 3 bases at V and 4 bases at J, with 11 bases between the two ends. In nucleotides, the CDR3 is TGTGCCAGTAGTATTATATTAGTCCCAGATACGCAGTATTTT. It yields the protein CASSIILVPDTQYF.

This clonotype was seen a handful of times. The chain links TRBV23-1 to TRBJ2-1, with 7 bases fitting TRBD1. TRBV23-1 is classed as an ORF, of uncertain function. Unmatched junction bases numbered 8, after V lost 7 bases and J lost 8 bases. CDR3 size: 13 residues. CDR3: CASTHRGVDEQFF. CDR3 nucleotides: TGCGCCAGCACCCACAGGGGTGTGGATGAGCAGTTCTTC.